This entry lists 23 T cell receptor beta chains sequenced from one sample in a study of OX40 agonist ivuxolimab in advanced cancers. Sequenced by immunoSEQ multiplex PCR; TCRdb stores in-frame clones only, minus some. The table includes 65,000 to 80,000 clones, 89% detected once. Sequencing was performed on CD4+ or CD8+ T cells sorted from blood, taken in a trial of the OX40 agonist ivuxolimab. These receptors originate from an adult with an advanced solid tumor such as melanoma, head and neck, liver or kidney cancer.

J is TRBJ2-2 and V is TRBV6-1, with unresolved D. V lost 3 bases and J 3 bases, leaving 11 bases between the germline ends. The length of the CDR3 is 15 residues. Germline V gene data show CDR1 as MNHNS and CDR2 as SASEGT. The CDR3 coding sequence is TGTGCCAGCAGTGAGGTTGAACTTTACACCGGGGAGCTGTTTTTT. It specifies CASSEVELYTGELFF.

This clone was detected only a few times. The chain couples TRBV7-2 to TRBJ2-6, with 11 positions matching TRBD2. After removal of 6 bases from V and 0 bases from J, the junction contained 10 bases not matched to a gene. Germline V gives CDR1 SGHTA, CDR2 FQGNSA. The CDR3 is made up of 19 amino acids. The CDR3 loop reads CASRAGTSGTLSGANVLTF. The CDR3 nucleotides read TGTGCCAGCAGAGCCGGGACTAGCGGAACCCTCTCTGGGGCCAACGTCCTGACTTTC.

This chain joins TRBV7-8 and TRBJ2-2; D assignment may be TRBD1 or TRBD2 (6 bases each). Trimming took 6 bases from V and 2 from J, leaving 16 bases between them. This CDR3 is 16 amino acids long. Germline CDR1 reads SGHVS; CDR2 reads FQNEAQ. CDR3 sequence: CASRDLRGHNTGELFF. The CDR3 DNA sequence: TGTGCCAGCAGGGACTTGCGGGGACATAACACCGGGGAGCTGTTTTTT.

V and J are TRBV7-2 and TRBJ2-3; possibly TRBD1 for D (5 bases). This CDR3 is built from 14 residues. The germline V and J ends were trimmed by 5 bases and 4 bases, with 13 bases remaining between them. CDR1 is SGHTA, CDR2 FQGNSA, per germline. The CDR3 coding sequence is TGTGCCAGCAGCCCAGGGCAGGGCTCAGATACGCAGTATTTT. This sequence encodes CASSPGQGSDTQYF.

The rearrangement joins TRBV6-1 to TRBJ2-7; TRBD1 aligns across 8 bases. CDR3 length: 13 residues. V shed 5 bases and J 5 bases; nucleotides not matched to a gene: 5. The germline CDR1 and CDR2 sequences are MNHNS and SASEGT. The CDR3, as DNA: TGTGCCAGCAGTTGGACAGGGTTGAACGAGCAGTACTTC. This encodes CASSWTGLNEQYF.

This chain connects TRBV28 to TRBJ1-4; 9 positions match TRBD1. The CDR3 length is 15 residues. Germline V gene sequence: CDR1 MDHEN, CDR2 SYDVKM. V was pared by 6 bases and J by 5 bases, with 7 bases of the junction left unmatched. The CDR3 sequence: CASRLAGTGNEKLFF. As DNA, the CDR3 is TGTGCCAGCAGACTCGCCGGGACAGGGAATGAAAAACTGTTTTTT. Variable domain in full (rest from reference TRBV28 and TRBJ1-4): DVKVTQSSRYLVKRTGEKVFLECVQDMDHENMFWYRQDPGLGLRLIYFSYDVKMKEKGDIPEGYSVSREKKERFSLILESASTNQTSMYLCASRLAGTGNEKLFFGSGTQLSVL.

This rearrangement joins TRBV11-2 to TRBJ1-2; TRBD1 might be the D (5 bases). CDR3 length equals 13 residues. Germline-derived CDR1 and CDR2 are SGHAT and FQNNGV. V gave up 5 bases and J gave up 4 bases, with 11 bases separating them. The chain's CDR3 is CASSGDDSYGYTF. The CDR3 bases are TGTGCCAGCAGCGGGGATGACAGCTATGGCTACACCTTC.

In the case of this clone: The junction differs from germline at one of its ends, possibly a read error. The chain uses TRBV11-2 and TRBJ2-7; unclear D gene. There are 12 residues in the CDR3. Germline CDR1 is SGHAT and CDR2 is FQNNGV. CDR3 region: CASSLASFEQYF. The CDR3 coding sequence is TGTGCCAGCAGCTTAGCTTCCTTCGAGCAGTACTTC. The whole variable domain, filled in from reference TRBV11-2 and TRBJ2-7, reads EAGVAQSPRYKIIEKRQSVAFWCNPISGHATLYWYQQILGQGPKLLIQFQNNGVVDDSQLPKDRFSAERLKGVDSTLKIQPAKLEDSAVYLCASSLASFEQYFGPGTRLTVT.

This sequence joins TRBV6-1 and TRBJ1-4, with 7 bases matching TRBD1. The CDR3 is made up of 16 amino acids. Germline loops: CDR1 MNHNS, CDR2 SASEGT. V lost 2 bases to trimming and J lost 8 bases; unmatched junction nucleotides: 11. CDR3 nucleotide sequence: TGTGCCAGCAGTGAACAGGACAGGCCGGATGGAGAAAAACTGTTTTTT. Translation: CASSEQDRPDGEKLFF.

DNA of the CDR3: TGTGCCATCAGTCAAACCGGGACTAGCGGGAGGTACGAGCAGTACTTC. It is translated as CAISQTGTSGRYEQYF. The chain carries TRBV10-3 and TRBJ2-7; 15 bases are shared with TRBD2. Germline V gene lookup returns CDR1 ENHRY and CDR2 SYGVKD. This CDR3 contains 16 residues. V was clipped by 5 bases and J by 4 bases; unmatched bases: 6.

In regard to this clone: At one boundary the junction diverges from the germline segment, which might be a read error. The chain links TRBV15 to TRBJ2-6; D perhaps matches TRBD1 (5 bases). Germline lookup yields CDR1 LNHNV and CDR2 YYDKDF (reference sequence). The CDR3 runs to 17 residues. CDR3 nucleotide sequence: TGTGCCACCAGCCGAGACAGTATTACCTCTGGGGCCAACGTCCTGACTTTC. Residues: CATSRDSITSGANVLTF. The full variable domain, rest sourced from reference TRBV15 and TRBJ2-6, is DAMVIQNPRYQVTQFGKPVTLSCSQTLNHNVMYWYQQKSSQAPKLLFHYYDKDFNNEADTPDNFQSRRPNTSFCFLDIRSPGLGDTAMYLCATSRDSITSGANVLTFGAGSRLTVL.

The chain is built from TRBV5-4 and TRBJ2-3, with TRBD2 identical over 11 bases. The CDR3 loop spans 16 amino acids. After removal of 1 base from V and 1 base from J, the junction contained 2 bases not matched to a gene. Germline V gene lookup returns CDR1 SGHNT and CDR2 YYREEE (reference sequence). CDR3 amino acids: CASSLTSGSGTDTQYF. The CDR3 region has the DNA TGTGCCAGCAGCTTGACTAGCGGGAGTGGCACAGATACGCAGTATTTT.

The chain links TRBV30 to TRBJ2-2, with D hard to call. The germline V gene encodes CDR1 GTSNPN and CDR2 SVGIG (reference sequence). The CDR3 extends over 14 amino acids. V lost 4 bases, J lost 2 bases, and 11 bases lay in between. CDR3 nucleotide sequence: TGTGCCTGGAAATGGCAAATTAACACCGGGGAGCTGTTTTTT. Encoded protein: CAWKWQINTGELFF.

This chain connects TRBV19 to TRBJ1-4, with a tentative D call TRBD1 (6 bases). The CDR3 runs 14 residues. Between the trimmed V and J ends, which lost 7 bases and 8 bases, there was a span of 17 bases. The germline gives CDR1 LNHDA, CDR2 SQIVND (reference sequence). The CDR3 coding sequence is TGTGCCAGTAAGGAGGGGGTAGCGGGGGAAAAACTGTTTTTT. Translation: CASKEGVAGEKLFF.

The CDR3 protein is CASSYVSGNEQFF. The CDR3 coding sequence is TGTGCCAGCAGCTACGTTAGTGGTAATGAGCAGTTCTTC. This sequence joins TRBV5-8 and TRBJ2-1; no clear D gene. V was cut by 3 bases and J by 7 bases, with 11 bases left in between. Germline CDR1 and CDR2: SGHTS and YDEGEE. The CDR3 covers 13 residues. The entire variable domain, with the rest obtained from reference TRBV5-8 and TRBJ2-1, is as follows: EAGVTQSPTHLIKTRGQQATLRCSPISGHTSVYWYQQALGLGLQFLLWYDEGEERNRGNFPPRFSGRQFPNYSSELNVNALELEDSALYLCASSYVSGNEQFFGPGTRLTVL.

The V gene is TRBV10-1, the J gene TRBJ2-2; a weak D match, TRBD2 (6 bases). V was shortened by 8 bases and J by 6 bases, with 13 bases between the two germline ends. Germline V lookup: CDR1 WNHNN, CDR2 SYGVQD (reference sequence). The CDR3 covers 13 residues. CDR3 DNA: TGCGCCAGCGGGGACTCTATGCCCGGGGAGCTGTTTTTT. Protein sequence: CASGDSMPGELFF.

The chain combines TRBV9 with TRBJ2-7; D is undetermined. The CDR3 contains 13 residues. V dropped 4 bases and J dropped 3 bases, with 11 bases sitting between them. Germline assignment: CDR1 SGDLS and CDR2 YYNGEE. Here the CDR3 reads CASSSSWGYEQYF. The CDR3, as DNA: TGTGCCAGCAGCTCCAGTTGGGGCTACGAGCAGTACTTC.

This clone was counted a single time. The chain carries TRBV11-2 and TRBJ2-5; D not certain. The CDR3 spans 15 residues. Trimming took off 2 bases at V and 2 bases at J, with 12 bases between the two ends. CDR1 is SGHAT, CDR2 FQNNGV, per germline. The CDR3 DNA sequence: TGTGCCAGCAGCTTAATGAATTACGGGCAAGAGACCCAGTACTTC. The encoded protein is CASSLMNYGQETQYF.

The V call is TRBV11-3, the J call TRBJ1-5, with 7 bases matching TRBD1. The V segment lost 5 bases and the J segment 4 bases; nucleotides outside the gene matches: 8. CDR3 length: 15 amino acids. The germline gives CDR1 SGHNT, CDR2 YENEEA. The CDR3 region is CASSPRDRRNQPQHF. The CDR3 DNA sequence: TGTGCCAGCAGCCCGCGGGACAGACGTAATCAGCCCCAGCATTTT.

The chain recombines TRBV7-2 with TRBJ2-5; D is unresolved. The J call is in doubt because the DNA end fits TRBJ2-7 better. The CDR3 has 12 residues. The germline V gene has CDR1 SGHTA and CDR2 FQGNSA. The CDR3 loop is CASSLSRNEQYF. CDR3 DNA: TGTGCCAGCAGCCTATCGAGGAACGAGCAGTACTTC.

In nucleotides, the CDR3 is TGTGCCAGCATCGGACAGGATTATAGCAATCAGCCCCAGCATTTT. It translates to CASIGQDYSNQPQHF. The chain carries TRBV6-1 and TRBJ1-5; 7 positions match TRBD1. After removal of 7 bases from V and 0 bases from J, the junction contained 6 bases not matched to a gene. CDR1 is MNHNS and CDR2 is SASEGT in the germline V gene. The CDR3 runs to 15 residues.

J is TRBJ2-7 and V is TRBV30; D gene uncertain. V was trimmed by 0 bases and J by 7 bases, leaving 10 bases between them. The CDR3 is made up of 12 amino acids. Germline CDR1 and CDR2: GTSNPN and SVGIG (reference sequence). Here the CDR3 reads CAWSVPPREQYF. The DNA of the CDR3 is TGTGCCTGGAGTGTACCACCGAGGGAGCAGTACTTC.

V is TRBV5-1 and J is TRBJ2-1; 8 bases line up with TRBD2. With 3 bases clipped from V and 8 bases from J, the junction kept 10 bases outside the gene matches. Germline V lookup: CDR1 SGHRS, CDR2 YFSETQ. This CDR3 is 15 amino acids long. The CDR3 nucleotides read TGCGCCAGCAGCTCTCCCGGGGGGGGTATCGATGAGCAGTTCTTC. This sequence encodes CASSSPGGGIDEQFF.